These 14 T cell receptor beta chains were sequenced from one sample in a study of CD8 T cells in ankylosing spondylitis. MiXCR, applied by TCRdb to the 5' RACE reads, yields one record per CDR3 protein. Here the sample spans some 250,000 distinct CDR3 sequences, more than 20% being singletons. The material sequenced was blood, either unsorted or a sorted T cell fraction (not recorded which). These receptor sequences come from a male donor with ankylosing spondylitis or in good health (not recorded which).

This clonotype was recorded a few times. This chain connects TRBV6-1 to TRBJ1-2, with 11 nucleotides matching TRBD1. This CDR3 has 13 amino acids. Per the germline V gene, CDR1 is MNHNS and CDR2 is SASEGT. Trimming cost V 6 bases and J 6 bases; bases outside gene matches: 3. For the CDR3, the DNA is TGTGCCAGCAGCCGGGACAGGGGGGATGGCTACACCTTC. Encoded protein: CASSRDRGDGYTF.

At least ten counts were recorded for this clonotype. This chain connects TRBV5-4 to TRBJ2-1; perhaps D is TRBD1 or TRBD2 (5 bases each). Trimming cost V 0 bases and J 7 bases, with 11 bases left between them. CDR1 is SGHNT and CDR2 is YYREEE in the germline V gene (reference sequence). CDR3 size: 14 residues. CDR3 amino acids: CASSLGGVANEQFF. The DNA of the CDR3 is TGTGCCAGCAGCTTGGGAGGGGTGGCGAATGAGCAGTTCTTC.

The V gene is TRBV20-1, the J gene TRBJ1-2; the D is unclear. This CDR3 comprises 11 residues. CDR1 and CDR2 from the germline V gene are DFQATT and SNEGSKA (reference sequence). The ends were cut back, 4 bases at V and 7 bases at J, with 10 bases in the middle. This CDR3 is CSANREGGYTF. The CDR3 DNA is TGCAGTGCTAATAGGGAGGGTGGCTACACCTTC.

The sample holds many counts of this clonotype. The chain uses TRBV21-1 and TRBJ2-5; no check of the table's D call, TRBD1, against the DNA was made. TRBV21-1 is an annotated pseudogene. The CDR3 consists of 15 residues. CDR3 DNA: TGTGCCTCCCCCCGGGGGCCATACATACAAGAGACCCAGTACTTC. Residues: CASPRGPYIQETQYF.

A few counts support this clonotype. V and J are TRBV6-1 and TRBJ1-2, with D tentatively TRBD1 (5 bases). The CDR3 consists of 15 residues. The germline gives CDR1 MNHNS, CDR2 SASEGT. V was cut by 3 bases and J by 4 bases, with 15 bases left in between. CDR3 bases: TGTGCCAGCAGTGATGGGGGGGGGATCATCTATGGCTACACCTTC. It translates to CASSDGGGIIYGYTF.

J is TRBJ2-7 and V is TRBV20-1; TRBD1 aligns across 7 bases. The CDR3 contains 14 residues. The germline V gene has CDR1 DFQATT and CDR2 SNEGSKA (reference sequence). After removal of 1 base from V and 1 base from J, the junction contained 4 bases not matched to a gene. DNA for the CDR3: TGCAGTGCTAGAGTCGACAGGGCTTCCTACGAGCAGTACTTC. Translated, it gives CSARVDRASYEQYF.

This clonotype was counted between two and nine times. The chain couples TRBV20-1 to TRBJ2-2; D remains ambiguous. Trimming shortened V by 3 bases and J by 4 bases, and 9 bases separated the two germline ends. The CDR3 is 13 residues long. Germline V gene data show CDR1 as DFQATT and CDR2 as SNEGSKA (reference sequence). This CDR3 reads CSASRRTTGELFF. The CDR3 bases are TGCAGTGCTAGTCGACGGACCACCGGGGAGCTGTTTTTT.

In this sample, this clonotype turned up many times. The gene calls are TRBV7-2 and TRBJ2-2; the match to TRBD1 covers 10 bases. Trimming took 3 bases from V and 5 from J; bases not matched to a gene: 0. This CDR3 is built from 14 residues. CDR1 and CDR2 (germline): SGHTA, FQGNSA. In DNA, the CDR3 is TGTGCCAGCAGCTTGGACAGGGGGACCGGGGAGCTGTTTTTT. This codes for CASSLDRGTGELFF.

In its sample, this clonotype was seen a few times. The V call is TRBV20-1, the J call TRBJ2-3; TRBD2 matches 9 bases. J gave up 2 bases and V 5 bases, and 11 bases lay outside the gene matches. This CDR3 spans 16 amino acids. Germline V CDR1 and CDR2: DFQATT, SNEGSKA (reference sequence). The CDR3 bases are TGCAGTGCTCCTCCCGGCACTAGCGGGTACACAGATACGCAGTATTTT. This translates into CSAPPGTSGYTDTQYF.

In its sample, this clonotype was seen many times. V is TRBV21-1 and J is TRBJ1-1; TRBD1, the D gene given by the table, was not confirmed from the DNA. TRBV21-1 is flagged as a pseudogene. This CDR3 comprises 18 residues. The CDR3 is CASSKEVLGAGGGTEAFF. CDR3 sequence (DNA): TGTGCCAGCAGCAAAGAGGTTTTAGGGGCAGGGGGTGGGACTGAAGCTTTCTTT.

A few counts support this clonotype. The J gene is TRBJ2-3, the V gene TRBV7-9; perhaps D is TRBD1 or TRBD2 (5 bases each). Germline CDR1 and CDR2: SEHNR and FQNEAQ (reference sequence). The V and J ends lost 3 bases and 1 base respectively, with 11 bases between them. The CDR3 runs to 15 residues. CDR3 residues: CASSLGGGRTDTQYF. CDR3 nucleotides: TGTGCCAGCAGCTTGGGTGGGGGACGCACAGATACGCAGTATTTT.

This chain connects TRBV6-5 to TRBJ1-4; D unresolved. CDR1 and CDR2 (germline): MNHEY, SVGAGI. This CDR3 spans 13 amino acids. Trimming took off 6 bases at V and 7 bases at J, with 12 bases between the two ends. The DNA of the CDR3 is TGTGCCAGCAGGGACTCGTGGGGTGAAAAACTGTTTTTT. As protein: CASRDSWGEKLFF.

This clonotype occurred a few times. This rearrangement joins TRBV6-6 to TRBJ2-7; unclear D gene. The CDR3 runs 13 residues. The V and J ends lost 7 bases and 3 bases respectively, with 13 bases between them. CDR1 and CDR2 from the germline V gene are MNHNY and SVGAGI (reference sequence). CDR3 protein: CASTMTFGYEQYF. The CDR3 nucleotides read TGTGCCAGCACCATGACATTCGGCTACGAGCAGTACTTC.

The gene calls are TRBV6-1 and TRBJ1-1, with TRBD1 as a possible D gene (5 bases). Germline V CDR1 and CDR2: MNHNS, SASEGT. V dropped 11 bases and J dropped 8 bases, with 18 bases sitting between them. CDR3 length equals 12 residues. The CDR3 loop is CAGGVGGREAFF. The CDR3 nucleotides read TGTGCCGGGGGGGTTGGCGGGAGGGAAGCTTTCTTT.